Sequencing of this T cell receptor beta chain was carried out in a study of vaccination effects on CD4 cells after COVID-19. Across the whole study: The median interval between the second dose and post-vaccine sampling was 72 days. Study findings and constraints: Late after vaccination, infection- and vaccine-induced clones showed marked clonal contraction.

About this clone: Its antigen remains unknown.

Antigen-specific CD4+ T cells were expanded with viral peptide pools in the ViraFEST assay before sequencing. Subsequent to 10 days of culture, CD4+ T cells were isolated. It was two doses of either the BNT162b2 or mRNA-1273 vaccine that participants received. The authors replaced half the medium with IL-2 medium on days 3 and 7. The data were produced by immunoSEQ multiplex PCR, yet TCRdb's version contains in-frame clones alone and is incomplete. The sample includes under 35,000 clones, 65% to 80% seen only once; the top ten take roughly 9%. The sample consisted of CD4+ T cells from PBMCs cultured with HCoV-NL63 spike peptides, taken after COVID-19 vaccination. The sequence was obtained from a human donor who received a COVID-19 vaccine.

Here the CDR3 DNA reads TGTGCCAGCAGCGTAACTACTCCAGGGACCCAGTACTTC. Translated: CASSVTTPGTQYF. The rearrangement uses TRBV9 and TRBJ2-5; D remains unclear. Between the trimmed V and J ends, which lost 1 base and 7 bases, there was a span of 11 bases. The CDR3 has 13 residues. Germline values: CDR1 SGDLS, CDR2 YYNGEE.